This T cell receptor beta chain was sequenced for a study of Graves' ophthalmopathy and Graves' hyperthyroidism. In the study overall: Researchers obtained peripheral blood at initial diagnosis, before any treatment had begun.

In its sample, this clonotype was seen many times. The diagnosis was founded upon clinical symptoms, serum thyroxine, TRAb, thyroid ultrasound and orbital computed tomography. Fresh peripheral blood, 10 ml, was the PBMC source. Beta-chain TCR CDR3 regions were amplified from RNA transcripts. The first round was an RT-PCR with HTBI primers, and the second round was a multiplex PCR. TCRdb reprocessed the multiplex PCR reads via MiXCR and lists one record per CDR3 protein. The repertoire includes hundreds of thousands of distinct CDR3 sequences, about 41% of them detected once, and around 3% sits in the top ten. Germline loops: CDR1 LGHNA, CDR2 YNFKEQ. The CDR3 consists of 16 residues. The V gene end was trimmed by 0 bases and the J gene end by 9 bases; junction bases not matched to a gene: 7.

Sample: peripheral blood. This chain joins TRBV4-2 and TRBJ1-6; 8 bases map to TRBD1. This TCR was recovered from an adult man with Graves' ophthalmopathy. The CDR3 DNA reads as TGTGCCAGCAGCCAAGATGGGGACAGGAGCATTTCACCCCTCCACTTT. Protein: CASSQDGDRSISPLHF.